This T cell receptor beta chain is from a study of metastatic and nonmetastatic thyroid tumors. At the level of the study: The comparison covered peripheral blood and tumor or nodule tissue in malignant and benign thyroid patients.

With MiXCR, TCRdb called clones anew from the PCR reads. This sample has around 50,000 clones; 25% to 35% occur once, and the top ten carry about 16%. This clone was seen only a few times. Germline V gene data show CDR1 as LNHDA and CDR2 as SQIVND (reference sequence). The CDR3 is 13 amino acids. V gave up 1 base and J gave up 1 base, with 4 bases separating them. No treatment had been given to any patient before thyroid surgery. Sequenced input: blood. The receptor comes from a female donor with papillary thyroid cancer or a benign thyroid nodule (not recorded which). Some clones in this sample may be carry-over from other donors' samples. The V and J genes are TRBV19 and TRBJ1-1; D unresolved. The CDR3 region has the DNA TGTGCCAGTAGTATAGGGAAGAACACTGAAGCTTTCTTT. Translated: CASSIGKNTEAFF.